The clone carrying this T cell receptor beta chain was detected ten times or more. As yet, its antigen is unknown. This sample is part of a study of T cells after yellow fever vaccination. In the study overall: Low-cell-number fractions underwent preparation using SMART-Seq v4 Ultra Low Input. Study-level results: Any FACS-sorted repertoire could hold abundant clonotypes that contaminate it from the bulk population. Overall, a small share of clonotypes was seen in both CD4 and CD8 compartments. Reappearing after the booster were most of the clones from primary vaccination (less than 97% CD4, approximately 88% CD8).

TCRdb re-analysed the 5' RACE reads in MiXCR, keeping a single row per CDR3 protein. The data contain 300,000 to 400,000 distinct CDR3 sequences, roughly 8.7% of them singletons. This CDR3 is built from 14 residues. Germline CDR1 MDHEN, CDR2 SYDVKM. V was clipped by 6 bases and J by 5 bases, with 14 bases between them. The sequencing used PBMCs, collected on the day of the first yellow fever vaccination. This TCR derives from a man younger than 30 who received the YFV17D yellow fever vaccine. The V and J genes are TRBV28 and TRBJ2-1, with unresolved D. This CDR3 is CASSTRPIDNEQFF. In nucleotides, the CDR3 is TGTGCCAGCAGCACCAGACCGATTGACAATGAGCAGTTCTTC.